The 23 T cell receptor beta chains given below trace back to one sample, sequenced in a study of blood T cell repertoires in COVID-19. Only in-frame clones appear in the TCRdb table, and some are missing; sequencing was by immunoSEQ multiplex PCR. The sample contains 100,000 or so clones, around nine tenths of which appear only once. Sample: peripheral blood. The receptors here all came from a human donor with acute or convalescent COVID-19. The donor label of this sample is uncertain.

This chain joins TRBV6-5 and TRBJ2-5, with D possibly being TRBD2 (6 bases). V was trimmed by 6 bases and J by 3 bases, leaving 11 bases between them. Germline CDR1 MNHEY, CDR2 SVGAGI. This CDR3 region has 13 residues. Here the CDR3 reads CASRGTGKETQYF. The CDR3 region has the DNA TGTGCCAGCAGAGGGACTGGGAAAGAGACCCAGTACTTC.

The rearrangement joins TRBV28 to TRBJ1-4; D perhaps matches TRBD1 (6 bases). Germline V lookup: CDR1 MDHEN, CDR2 SYDVKM. V was clipped by 5 bases and J by 8 bases, with 15 bases between them. The CDR3 loop spans 14 amino acids. This CDR3 reads CASSIYREGEKLFF. The CDR3 DNA reads TGTGCCAGCAGTATCTACAGGGAGGGGGAAAAACTGTTTTTT.

The chain links TRBV7-9 to TRBJ2-6; the D gene is possibly TRBD2 (5 bases). Looked up from germline, CDR1 is SEHNR and CDR2 is FQNEAQ (reference sequence). V was trimmed by 10 bases and J by 1 base, leaving 17 bases between them. The CDR3 contains 16 residues. CDR3: CAIRQRGRSGANVLTF. DNA of the CDR3: TGTGCCATACGACAACGGGGAAGGTCTGGGGCCAACGTCCTGACTTTC.

The rearrangement uses TRBV2 and TRBJ1-2; TRBD1 matches 8 bases. This CDR3 contains 11 residues. Looked up from germline, CDR1 is SNHLY and CDR2 is FYNNEI. The J segment lost 5 bases and the V segment lost 9 bases, leaving 2 bases of the junction unmatched. The CDR3 nucleotides are TGTGCCAGGGACAGGGCTTATGGCTACACCTTC. It encodes CARDRAYGYTF.

This chain uses TRBV12-3 or TRBV12-4 with TRBJ1-6, with 7 bases identical to TRBD1. The V and J ends lost 6 bases and 7 bases, in that order; junction bases with no gene match: 3. This CDR3 region has 13 residues. The CDR3: CASSGTANSPLHF. Here the CDR3 DNA reads TGTGCCAGCAGCGGGACAGCCAATTCACCCCTCCACTTT.

J is TRBJ1-4 and V is TRBV19, with D possibly TRBD1 on 5 matching bases. Trimming removed 5 bases from V and 2 bases from J, with 15 bases in between. The CDR3 extends over 16 amino acids. Germline V gene data show CDR1 as LNHDA and CDR2 as SQIVND (reference sequence). CDR3 sequence: CASSPRPGYTNEKLFF. CDR3 in DNA: TGTGCCAGTAGTCCCCGTCCAGGGTACACTAATGAAAAACTGTTTTTT.

The chain employs TRBV27 and TRBJ1-2; D is ambiguous. Trimming removed 0 bases from V and 8 bases from J, with 19 bases in between. The CDR3 is 16 residues long. Looked up from germline, CDR1 is MNHEY and CDR2 is SMNVEV (reference sequence). CDR3 sequence reads: CASSLSRLGWGGGYTF. The CDR3 nucleotides are TGTGCCAGCAGTTTATCCCGCCTCGGCTGGGGAGGAGGCTACACCTTC.

The rearrangement uses TRBV28 and TRBJ2-2, with TRBD1 matching 7 bases. After removal of 3 bases from V and 6 bases from J, the junction contained 4 bases not matched to a gene. This CDR3 contains 14 residues. In germline, CDR1 is MDHEN, CDR2 SYDVKM. In nucleotides, the CDR3 is TGTGCCAGCAGTTTGTACAGGGGTTCCGGGGAGCTGTTTTTT. It yields the protein CASSLYRGSGELFF.

The rearrangement joins TRBV10-3 to TRBJ1-2; 8 bases match TRBD1. The CDR3 sequence is 14 residues long. The V gene's germline CDR1 is ENHRY and CDR2 SYGVKD. Germline trimming cut 3 bases from V and 6 bases from J; bases unmatched to any gene: 6. For the CDR3, the DNA is TGTGCCATCAGTGAAGACAGGGGTATGAATGGCTACACCTTC. It encodes CAISEDRGMNGYTF.

This clone was counted a few times. This sequence joins TRBV18 and TRBJ2-1; 7 bases line up with TRBD2. The CDR3 totals 17 residues. From germline, CDR1 is KGHSH and CDR2 LQKENI. J was trimmed by 2 bases and V by 6 bases; bases with no gene match: 13. The CDR3 reads CASSRGSGSGTYNEQFF. DNA of the CDR3: TGTGCCAGCTCCCGGGGTAGCGGGTCCGGTACCTACAATGAGCAGTTCTTC.

J is TRBJ2-7 and V is TRBV6-2 or TRBV6-3; D might be TRBD2 (6 bases). The V and J ends lost 5 bases and 0 bases respectively, with 17 bases between them. In germline, CDR1 is MNHEY, CDR2 SVGEGT. The CDR3 length is 16 residues. CDR3 in amino acids: CASSLTRQKISYEQYF. CDR3 sequence (DNA): TGTGCCAGCAGTCTGACTAGACAAAAAATCTCCTACGAGCAGTACTTC.

The rearrangement uses TRBV28 and TRBJ2-4; tentatively, D is TRBD1 (5 bases). This CDR3 has 14 amino acids. Trimming shortened V by 5 bases and J by 3 bases, and 11 bases separated the two germline ends. CDR1 is MDHEN, CDR2 SYDVKM, per germline. The chain's CDR3 is CASSPTVGKNIQYF. The CDR3 region has the DNA TGTGCCAGCAGTCCGACAGTCGGCAAAAACATTCAGTACTTC.

The gene calls are TRBV7-9 and TRBJ1-3, with D maybe TRBD1 (6 bases). This CDR3 has 18 residues. The germline V gene has CDR1 SEHNR and CDR2 FQNEAQ (reference sequence). V was pared by 5 bases and J by 2 bases, with 22 bases between. The CDR3 is CASSLNPGAGGAGNTIYF. DNA of the CDR3: TGTGCCAGCAGCCTCAATCCAGGGGCCGGAGGTGCTGGAAACACCATATATTTT.

This chain connects TRBV5-1 to TRBJ2-1; 13 bases align to TRBD2. Per germline, CDR1 SGHRS and CDR2 YFSETQ. Trimming took 4 bases from V and 8 from J; bases not matched to a gene: 6. The CDR3 sequence is 15 residues long. CDR3 sequence: CASSTRLAGGDEQFF. The CDR3 nucleotides read TGCGCCAGCAGCACACGACTAGCGGGGGGAGATGAGCAGTTCTTC. Combining the CDR3 with reference TRBV5-1 and TRBJ2-1 gives the whole variable domain KAGVTQTPRYLIKTRGQQVTLSCSPISGHRSVSWYQQTPGQGLQFLFEYFSETQRNKGNFPGRFSGRQFSNSRSEMNVSTLELGDSALYLCASSTRLAGGDEQFFGPGTRLTVL.

The genes are TRBV5-1 and TRBJ1-5; possible D gene TRBD1, 6 bases. Trimming pared 5 bases from V and 9 bases from J, leaving 18 bases between. The length of the CDR3 is 14 residues. CDR1 SGHRS and CDR2 YFSETQ come from the germline V gene. The CDR3 coding sequence is TGCGCCAGCAGACCGACAGGCGGCTCGGGGCCCCAGCATTTT. Translated, it gives CASRPTGGSGPQHF.

In DNA form, the CDR3 reads TGCGCCAGCAGCTGGGGACAGGGGGTATCCGGGGAGCTGTTTTTT. Protein sequence: CASSWGQGVSGELFF. This chain uses TRBV5-1 with TRBJ2-2; the match to TRBD1 covers 11 bases. CDR1 and CDR2 from the germline V gene are SGHRS and YFSETQ. Germline trimming cut 3 bases from V and 6 bases from J; bases unmatched to any gene: 4. The CDR3 runs 15 residues. Drawing the rest from reference TRBV5-1 and TRBJ2-2, the complete variable domain is KAGVTQTPRYLIKTRGQQVTLSCSPISGHRSVSWYQQTPGQGLQFLFEYFSETQRNKGNFPGRFSGRQFSNSRSEMNVSTLELGDSALYLCASSWGQGVSGELFFGEGSRLTVL.

V is TRBV6-2 or TRBV6-3 and J is TRBJ2-7; 10 bases agree with TRBD2. Looked up from germline, CDR1 is MNHEY and CDR2 is SVGEGT. The CDR3 has 16 residues. The V and J ends lost 3 bases and 4 bases, in that order; junction bases with no gene match: 9. The CDR3 DNA is TGTGCCAGCAGTTATCTAGGACTAGCGGACCATTACGAGCAGTACTTC. It encodes CASSYLGLADHYEQYF.

The chain couples TRBV7-8 to TRBJ2-7, with D tentatively TRBD2 (6 bases). Germline values: CDR1 SGHVS, CDR2 FQNEAQ. The CDR3 sequence is 14 residues long. The V end was cut by 0 bases, the J end by 1 base, with 7 bases between. The CDR3 DNA sequence: TGTGCCAGCAGCTTAGCGGGGGGATCCTACGAGCAGTACTTC. It codes for CASSLAGGSYEQYF.

The V call is TRBV28, the J call TRBJ1-2; a possible D gene is TRBD1 (5 bases). The CDR3 is 15 residues long. CDR1 is MDHEN, CDR2 SYDVKM, per germline. V shed 2 bases and J shed 1 base, with 11 bases lying between them. The CDR3 bases are TGTGCCAGCAGTTTAGGAGGGGCCGATAACTATGGCTACACCTTC. Its translation: CASSLGGADNYGYTF.

The rearrangement links TRBV7-9 to TRBJ1-4; tentatively, D is TRBD1 (5 bases). V was cut by 5 bases and J by 10 bases, with 8 bases left in between. The CDR3 loop spans 11 amino acids. Germline V gives CDR1 SEHNR, CDR2 FQNEAQ (reference sequence). In DNA form, the CDR3 reads TGTGCCAGCAGCCCCCAGGGAAAACTGTTTTTT. Translating it yields CASSPQGKLFF.

The chain employs TRBV28 and TRBJ2-7; 8 positions match TRBD2. With V trimmed by 3 bases and J by 4 bases, 8 bases remained unmatched. The germline gives CDR1 MDHEN, CDR2 SYDVKM. This CDR3 spans 15 amino acids. CDR3: CASSFDPSGGYEQYF. The CDR3, as DNA: TGTGCCAGCAGTTTCGATCCCAGCGGGGGTTACGAGCAGTACTTC.

V and J are TRBV7-9 and TRBJ2-3; 11 nucleotides align to TRBD2. This CDR3 contains 16 residues. The V and J ends lost 5 bases and 2 bases, in that order; junction bases with no gene match: 6. Germline CDR1 reads SEHNR; CDR2 reads FQNEAQ (reference sequence). The CDR3 protein is CASSRLGLAVTDTQYF. The CDR3 nucleotides read TGTGCCAGCAGCCGATTGGGACTAGCGGTCACAGATACGCAGTATTTT.

The rearrangement links TRBV4-2 to TRBJ2-4, with 11 bases fitting TRBD2. The germline gives CDR1 LGHNA, CDR2 YNFKEQ. The CDR3 has 19 residues. Trimming took 0 bases from V and 7 from J; bases not matched to a gene: 14. The CDR3 nucleotides are TGTGCCAGCAGCCAAGATGTTTGGGCTAGCGGGGGGCTAGGGAACATTCAGTACTTC. Translating it yields CASSQDVWASGGLGNIQYF.